The 9 T cell receptor beta chains below all came from one sample that was sequenced in a study of cytomegalovirus exposure and HLA in healthy donors. 13 Jbeta primers and 60 Vbeta primers were used for the PCR. Sequencing used immunoSEQ multiplex PCR; TCRdb keeps in-frame clones, though not all of them. The sample shows about 25,000 clones, and about 16% sits with its ten largest clones. Source material: PBMCs. The receptors shown here come from a male donor in good health and CMV-seropositive.

V usage is TRBV28 and J usage is TRBJ2-7, with 8 bases identical to TRBD2. The V gene's germline CDR1 is MDHEN and CDR2 SYDVKM. The CDR3 consists of 17 residues. Unmatched junction bases numbered 15, after V lost 7 bases and J lost 1 base. The CDR3 loop is CASTVGLAGSLSYEQYF. In nucleotides, the CDR3 is TGTGCCAGCACCGTGGGGTTAGCGGGGAGTCTTTCCTACGAGCAGTACTTC.

In DNA, the CDR3 is TGCGCCAGCAGCCAAGACCCCGGGACTGCGAACACTGAAGCTTTCTTT. Translating gives CASSQDPGTANTEAFF. This rearrangement joins TRBV4-1 to TRBJ1-1, with a weak D call TRBD1 (5 bases). V shed 0 bases and J shed 1 base, with 12 bases lying between them. The CDR3 spans 16 residues. Per germline, CDR1 MGHRA and CDR2 YSYEKL.

The chain uses TRBV9 and TRBJ1-2; 9 bases are shared with TRBD1. J was trimmed by 5 bases and V by 4 bases; bases with no gene match: 9. The germline gives CDR1 SGDLS, CDR2 YYNGEE. The length of the CDR3 is 15 residues. CDR3 DNA: TGTGCCAGCAGCCCTGGACAGGGGAGTGTTTATGGCTACACCTTC. It encodes CASSPGQGSVYGYTF.

The chain employs TRBV5-6 and TRBJ1-5, with a tentative D call TRBD1 (6 bases). Germline values: CDR1 SGHDT, CDR2 YYEEEE. This CDR3 is built from 15 residues. Trimming removed 2 bases at V and 7 bases at J, with 16 bases between. The DNA of the CDR3 is TGTGCCAGCAGCTTCTCTGTAGGGGGACCCCAGCCCCAGCATTTT. Translation: CASSFSVGGPQPQHF.

The rearrangement uses TRBV6-6 and TRBJ2-2, with TRBD1 as a possible D gene (7 bases). The CDR3 loop spans 13 amino acids. The germline V gene encodes CDR1 MNHNY and CDR2 SVGAGI (reference sequence). Trimming removed 5 bases from V and 7 bases from J, with 11 bases in between. The DNA for the CDR3 is TGTGCCAGCAGTCCGCAGGGGGGCGGGGAGCTGTTTTTT. It specifies CASSPQGGGELFF.

The V call is TRBV9, the J call TRBJ1-5; 9 positions match TRBD1. The ends lost 0 bases at V and 6 bases at J; junction bases unmatched: 4. Germline CDR1 SGDLS, CDR2 YYNGEE. The length of the CDR3 is 15 residues. As DNA, the CDR3 is TGTGCCAGCAGCGTAGGGGGACAGGGTGCTCAGCCCCAGCATTTT. Translated, it gives CASSVGGQGAQPQHF.

V and J are TRBV19 and TRBJ2-2; D is ambiguous. The V and J ends lost 2 bases and 5 bases respectively, with 18 bases between them. There are 17 residues in the CDR3. Germline V lookup: CDR1 LNHDA, CDR2 SQIVND (reference sequence). The DNA of the CDR3 is TGTGCCAGTAGTATATCAGGCCGATACGCTATTACCGGGGAGCTGTTTTTT. Translated: CASSISGRYAITGELFF.

Points on this clone: At one end, the junction sequence differs from germline, possibly due to a read error. The chain joins TRBV20-1 to TRBJ1-6, with D unresolved. The CDR3 spans 9 residues. Germline assignment: CDR1 DFQATT and CDR2 SNEGSKA (reference sequence). The CDR3 DNA reads TGCAGTGCTAATTCACCCCTACACTTT. Amino acid sequence: CSANSPLHF.

This chain joins TRBV7-2 and TRBJ2-7; 7 bases are shared with TRBD1. The CDR3 has 15 amino acids. Trimming took 5 bases from V and 4 from J; bases not matched to a gene: 11. Germline V gene lookup returns CDR1 SGHTA and CDR2 FQGNSA. The CDR3 spells CASSQQGSRRYEQYF. CDR3 nucleotide sequence: TGTGCCAGCAGCCAACAGGGGTCGAGGAGGTACGAGCAGTACTTC.